These 13 T cell receptor beta chains came from one sample sequenced in a study of blood T cell repertoires in COVID-19. The protocol was immunoSEQ multiplex PCR, while the TCRdb copy is restricted to in-frame clones and leaves out a portion. Among 73,000 or so clones listed, roughly four fifths were seen once. The sequenced sample was peripheral blood. These receptors all stem from a woman between 55 and 75 years old with acute or convalescent COVID-19.

The rearrangement links TRBV19 to TRBJ2-1, with 10 bases matching TRBD2. Germline CDR1 LNHDA, CDR2 SQIVND (reference sequence). The CDR3 covers 18 residues. J was trimmed by 8 bases and V by 2 bases; bases with no gene match: 15. As DNA, the CDR3 is TGTGCCAGTAGTATAATGAAAAGCGGGGGGGCCTCCCGGGATGAGCAGTTCTTC. This codes for CASSIMKSGGASRDEQFF. Full variable domain (rest looked up from reference TRBV19 and TRBJ2-1): DGGITQSPKYLFRKEGQNVTLSCEQNLNHDAMYWYRQDPGQGLRLIYYSQIVNDFQKGDIAEGYSVSREKKESFPLTVTSAQKNPTAFYLCASSIMKSGGASRDEQFFGPGTRLTVL.

The V call is TRBV11-2, the J call TRBJ2-7; 9 bases are a match to TRBD1. CDR1 SGHAT and CDR2 FQNNGV come from the germline V gene. V was clipped by 2 bases and J by 6 bases; unmatched bases: 11. The CDR3 runs 16 residues. The CDR3 spells CASSLRSGDRDAEQYF. CDR3 in DNA: TGTGCCAGCAGCTTAAGGTCCGGGGACAGGGATGCCGAGCAGTACTTC.

The chain links TRBV3-1 (or the pseudogene TRBV3-2) to TRBJ2-7; weak D call: TRBD2 (6 bases). The CDR3 extends over 12 amino acids. CDR1 and CDR2 (germline): LGHDT, YNNKEL (reference sequence). The V and J ends lost 4 bases and 9 bases respectively, with 13 bases between them. This CDR3 reads CASSPGQGGQYF. CDR3 coding DNA: TGTGCCAGCAGCCCAGGGCAGGGAGGGCAGTACTTC.

The chain links TRBV5-1 to TRBJ2-3; TRBD1 matches at 8 bases. The CDR3 totals 15 residues. The J segment lost 4 bases and the V segment lost 4 bases, leaving 8 bases of the junction unmatched. Germline V gene sequence: CDR1 SGHRS, CDR2 YFSETQ. The CDR3 here is CASSPGAGGPDTQYF. The CDR3 DNA reads TGCGCCAGCAGCCCAGGGGCAGGGGGCCCAGATACGCAGTATTTT.

This clone occurred once. The chain is built from TRBV29-1 and TRBJ1-1; D may be TRBD1 (5 bases). Per germline, CDR1 SQVTM and CDR2 ANQGSEA. V gave up 6 bases and J gave up 5 bases, with 13 bases separating them. The CDR3 is 12 amino acids. CDR3 residues: CSVGETGTEAFF. In DNA form, the CDR3 reads TGCAGCGTGGGTGAAACAGGTACTGAAGCTTTCTTT.

The gene calls are TRBV2 and TRBJ2-1; 8 nucleotides match TRBD2. Germline values: CDR1 SNHLY, CDR2 FYNNEI. With 6 bases clipped from V and 15 bases from J, the junction kept 10 bases outside the gene matches. The CDR3 extends over 12 amino acids. The CDR3 coding sequence is TGTGCCAGCAGCGCGACTAGCGCGGGCTGGTTCTTC. Amino acids: CASSATSAGWFF.

This chain uses TRBV11-2 with TRBJ2-5; 9 bases are shared with TRBD2. CDR1 and CDR2 (germline): SGHAT, FQNNGV. The CDR3 covers 17 residues. Trimming took 1 base from V and 5 from J; bases not matched to a gene: 11. The CDR3 sequence is CASSLVPSGGSKETQYF. Here the CDR3 DNA reads TGTGCCAGCAGCTTAGTCCCCAGCGGGGGGAGCAAGGAGACCCAGTACTTC.

The chain is built from TRBV15 and TRBJ1-6; perhaps TRBD1 as D (6 bases). Deletions cut 3 bases from V and 7 bases from J, with 10 bases between. The CDR3 is 14 residues long. In germline, CDR1 is LNHNV, CDR2 YYDKDF (reference sequence). CDR3 nucleotides: TGTGCCACCAGCAGGGGGGGGCAGAATTCACCCCTCCACTTT. Translation gives CATSRGGQNSPLHF.

This clone has a handful of counts. In DNA, the CDR3 is TGTGCCAGCAGCCAGACAGGGGCCCTTAATGAAAAACTGTTTTTT. It is translated as CASSQTGALNEKLFF. The chain carries TRBV3-1 (or the pseudogene TRBV3-2) and TRBJ1-4, with 8 bases that match TRBD1. This CDR3 contains 15 residues. The ends lost 3 bases at V and 4 bases at J; junction bases unmatched: 4. Germline assignment: CDR1 LGHDT and CDR2 YNNKEL (reference sequence).

V is TRBV15 and J is TRBJ1-1; no reliable D call. The CDR3 has 13 residues. Trimming took off 1 base at V and 4 bases at J, with 7 bases between the two ends. The germline V gene encodes CDR1 LNHNV and CDR2 YYDKDF (reference sequence). The CDR3 protein is CATSRVGGTEAFF. In DNA form, the CDR3 reads TGTGCCACCAGCAGAGTAGGAGGCACTGAAGCTTTCTTT. Complete variable domain (other parts from reference TRBV15 and TRBJ1-1): DAMVIQNPRYQVTQFGKPVTLSCSQTLNHNVMYWYQQKSSQAPKLLFHYYDKDFNNEADTPDNFQSRRPNTSFCFLDIRSPGLGDTAMYLCATSRVGGTEAFFGQGTRLTVV.

The rearrangement joins TRBV3-1 (or the pseudogene TRBV3-2) to TRBJ1-1; D not resolved. V was pared by 1 base and J by 5 bases, with 11 bases between. Germline CDR1 reads LGHDT; CDR2 reads YNNKEL (reference sequence). The CDR3 totals 14 residues. CDR3 nucleotides: TGTGCCAGCAGCCAAGCCGGAGAAAGAACTGAAGCTTTCTTT. It codes for CASSQAGERTEAFF.

V gene TRBV6-6 combines with J gene TRBJ2-2; D is ambiguous. V gave up 0 bases and J gave up 0 bases, with 5 bases separating them. Germline values: CDR1 MNHNY, CDR2 SVGAGI (reference sequence). The CDR3 length is 15 residues. The CDR3 is CASSYSGSNTGELFF. The CDR3 nucleotides are TGTGCCAGCAGTTACTCCGGGTCGAACACCGGGGAGCTGTTTTTT.

The genes are TRBV29-1 and TRBJ1-2; D might be TRBD1 (5 bases). The CDR3 spans 14 residues. CDR1 is SQVTM and CDR2 is ANQGSEA in the germline V gene. V was trimmed by 3 bases and J by 2 bases, leaving 13 bases between them. The CDR3 spells CSVDTGQGNYGYTF. The CDR3 DNA is TGCAGCGTTGATACTGGTCAGGGCAACTATGGCTACACCTTC.